Given below is one T cell receptor beta chain in context. The sample belongs to a study of blood T cell repertoires in COVID-19. The repertoire was sequenced with immunoSEQ multiplex PCR; TCRdb's copy has only in-frame clones and lacks some. This table holds 90,000 to 130,000 clones, roughly 87% found once. This CDR3 spans 12 amino acids. Germline lookup yields CDR1 SEHNR and CDR2 FQNEAQ (reference sequence). V was trimmed by 6 bases and J by 3 bases, leaving 8 bases between them. The rearrangement joins TRBV7-9 to TRBJ1-1; D unresolved. The sample was peripheral blood. This sequence originates from a human donor in a cohort sampled during active COVID-19. The chain's CDR3 is CASRPVDTEAFF. The CDR3 DNA reads as TGTGCCAGCAGGCCGGTAGACACTGAAGCTTTCTTT.